What follows describes a single TCR beta chain. Its specificity is not known. Each sorted fraction was over 98% pure. This record comes from a study of beta chain features in type 1 diabetes. Expressed TCRB transcripts were sequenced because the entire RNA isolate underwent reverse transcription. Mean read depth for naive, central memory and regulatory T cell samples was approximately 3.57 million reads. Assay: immunoSEQ multiplex PCR; the TCRdb copy retains only in-frame clones and omits some. Found here are some 660,000 clones, more than 13% of them singletons; the top ten hold less than 0.04%. Study-level findings and limits: Moderate but significant shortening of TCRB CDR3s was recorded in all four CD4+ subsets from Type 1 diabetes patients. Type 1 diabetes patients showed fewer insertions and more deletions at VDJ junctions.

Looked up from germline, CDR1 is SEHNR and CDR2 is FQNEAQ (reference sequence). The CDR3 contains 13 residues. The V and J ends lost 4 bases and 5 bases respectively, with 6 bases between them. The chain combines TRBV7-9 with TRBJ1-6; D is ambiguous. This TCR derives from a man between 18 and 29 years old with type 1 diabetes. The sequenced sample was naive CD4+ T cells from blood. The CDR3 DNA is TGTGCCAGCAGCTCTAAAAATAATTCACCCCTCCACTTT. Translation gives CASSSKNNSPLHF.